A single sample is the source of the 5 T cell receptor beta chains below, sequenced in a study of OX40 agonist ivuxolimab in advanced cancers. Only in-frame clones appear in the TCRdb table, and some are missing; sequencing was by immunoSEQ multiplex PCR. The sample consists of 83,000 or so clones, approximately 79% of them appearing once. Here the sequenced sample was CD4+ or CD8+ T cells sorted from blood, taken in a trial of the OX40 agonist ivuxolimab. The receptors stem from an adult with an advanced solid tumor such as melanoma, head and neck, liver or kidney cancer.

The chain links TRBV7-9 to TRBJ1-4; 9 bases are a match to TRBD1. Germline V gives CDR1 SEHNR, CDR2 FQNEAQ (reference sequence). CDR3 size: 15 residues. The V gene end was trimmed by 7 bases and the J gene end by 5 bases; junction bases not matched to a gene: 8. The CDR3 DNA follows: TGTGCCAGCACCCGAGGGGGACAGGGAAATGAAAAACTGTTTTTT. Translated: CASTRGGQGNEKLFF.

V usage is TRBV7-9 and J usage is TRBJ2-2; D call uncertain. The V gene lost 0 bases and the J gene lost 7 bases, with 12 bases spanning the gap. The germline V gene has CDR1 SEHNR and CDR2 FQNEAQ (reference sequence). The CDR3 spans 15 residues. The CDR3 reads CASSLAANRVGELFF. The CDR3 DNA sequence: TGTGCCAGCAGCTTAGCGGCGAATCGGGTCGGGGAGCTGTTTTTT.

This clone was recorded once. This chain links TRBV9 with TRBJ2-1; possibly TRBD2 for D (7 bases). The CDR3 contains 12 residues. V was pared by 0 bases and J by 13 bases, with 11 bases between. Germline V gives CDR1 SGDLS, CDR2 YYNGEE. The CDR3 loop reads CASSVESGGQFF. As DNA, the CDR3 is TGTGCCAGCAGCGTAGAATCGGGGGGCCAGTTCTTC.

This clone occurred a few times. The rearrangement joins TRBV10-3 to TRBJ2-7; D unclear. V was pared by 4 bases and J by 0 bases, with 1 base between. CDR1 ENHRY and CDR2 SYGVKD come from the germline V gene. The CDR3 runs to 11 residues. CDR3: CAISGSYEQYF. The CDR3 nucleotides are TGTGCCATCAGTGGCTCCTACGAGCAGTACTTC.

J is TRBJ2-7 and V is TRBV6-5, with 10 bases matching TRBD1. J gave up 1 base and V 6 bases, and 6 bases lay outside the gene matches. The CDR3 has 15 residues. Germline lookup yields CDR1 MNHEY and CDR2 SVGAGI. The CDR3 bases are TGTGCCAGCAGCCTACCGGGACAGGGGTCCTACGAGCAGTACTTC. Protein: CASSLPGQGSYEQYF.